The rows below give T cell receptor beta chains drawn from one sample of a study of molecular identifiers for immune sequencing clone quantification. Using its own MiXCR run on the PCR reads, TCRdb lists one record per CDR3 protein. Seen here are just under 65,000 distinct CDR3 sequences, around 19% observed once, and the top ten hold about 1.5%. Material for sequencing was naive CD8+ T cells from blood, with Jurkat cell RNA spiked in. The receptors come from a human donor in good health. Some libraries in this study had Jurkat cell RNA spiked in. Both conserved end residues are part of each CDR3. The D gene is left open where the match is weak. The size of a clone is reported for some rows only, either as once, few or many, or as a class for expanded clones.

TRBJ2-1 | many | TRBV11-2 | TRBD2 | TGTGCCAGCAGCTCGACTAGCGGGAGGGCCGATGAGCAGTTCTTC | CASSSTSGRADEQFF
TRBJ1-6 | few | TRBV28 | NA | TGTGCCGGCAACAGGAGCTCCTATAATTCACCCCTCCACTTT | CAGNRSSYNSPLHF
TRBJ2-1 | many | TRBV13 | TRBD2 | TGTGCCAGCAGCTTAATGCCTAGCGGGAGTTTCAATGAGCAGTTCTTC | CASSLMPSGSFNEQFF
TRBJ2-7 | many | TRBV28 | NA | TGTGCCAGCAGTAATACAGGGTACGAGCAGTACTTC | CASSNTGYEQYF
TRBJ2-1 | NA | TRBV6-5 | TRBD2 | TGTGCCAGCAGTTACTCGAGCGGGGGGTACAATGAGCAGTTCTTC | CASSYSSGGYNEQFF
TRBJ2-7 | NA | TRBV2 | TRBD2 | TGTGCCAGCACGACCGGACTAGCGGGGTACGAGCAGTACTTC | CASTTGLAGYEQYF
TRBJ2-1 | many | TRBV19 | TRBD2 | TGTGCCAGTAGTATAGGTATAGGACTAGCGGCCTACAATGAGCAGTTCTTC | CASSIGIGLAAYNEQFF
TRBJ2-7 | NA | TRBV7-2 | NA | TGTGCCAGCGGCTTGGGATACGAGCAGTACTTC | CASGLGYEQYF
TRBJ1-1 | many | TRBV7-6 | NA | TGTGCCAGCAGCTTTGGAGATTACACTGAAGCTTTCTTT | CASSFGDYTEAFF
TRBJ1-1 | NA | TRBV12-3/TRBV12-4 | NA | TGTGCCAGCAGTTTGACGGCAAGGAGAAACACTGAAGCTTTCTTT | CASSLTARRNTEAFF
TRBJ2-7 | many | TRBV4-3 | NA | TGCGCCAGCAGCCAAGGATACAGCTCCTACGAGCAGTACTTC | CASSQGYSSYEQYF
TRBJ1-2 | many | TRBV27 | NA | TGTGCCAGCAGTTTATCTCCTTGGAATGGTCATTACTTC | CASSLSPWNGHYF
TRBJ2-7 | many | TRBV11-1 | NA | TGTGCCAGCAGCTTTTCTGAGGGGCCCGGGGAGCAGTACTTC | CASSFSEGPGEQYF
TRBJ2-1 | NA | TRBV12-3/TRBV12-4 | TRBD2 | TGTGCCAGCAGTTCCCTTCTGGGACTAGCGGGAGAGAGTGAGCAGTTCTTC | CASSSLLGLAGESEQFF
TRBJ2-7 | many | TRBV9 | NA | TGTGCCAGCAGCGTAGAAGGGGGGCGTAACGAGCAGTACTTC | CASSVEGGRNEQYF
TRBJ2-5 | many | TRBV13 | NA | TGTGCCAGCAGCCCGCGGGACAAACAAGAGACCCAGTACTTC | CASSPRDKQETQYF
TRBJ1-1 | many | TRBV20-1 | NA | TGCAGTGCAAAACCAGGGGTGAACACTGAAGCTTTCTTT | CSAKPGVNTEAFF
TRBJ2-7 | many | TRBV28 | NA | TGTGCCAGCAGTTTACCGGGACAAAACAACGAGCAGTACTTC | CASSLPGQNNEQYF
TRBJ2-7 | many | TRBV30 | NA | TGTGCCTGGAGTATAGACAGTTACGAGCAGTACTTC | CAWSIDSYEQYF
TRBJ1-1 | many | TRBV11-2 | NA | TGTGCCAGCAGCCCGCTTGGGGCCCCCACTGAAGCTTTCTTT | CASSPLGAPTEAFF
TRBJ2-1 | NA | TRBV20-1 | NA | TGCAGTGCTAGGACTTACCAGGGGTACAATGAGCAGTTCTTC | CSARTYQGYNEQFF
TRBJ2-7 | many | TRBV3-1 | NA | TGTGCCAGCAGCCAAGCGGGGACCCCCTCCTACGAGCAGTACTTC | CASSQAGTPSYEQYF
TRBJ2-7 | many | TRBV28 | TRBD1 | TGTGCCAGCAGTTTCGCGACAGGGGTCGAGCAGTACTTC | CASSFATGVEQYF
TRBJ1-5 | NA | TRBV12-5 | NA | TGTGCTAGTGGATTGTCAGGGGCCCGCAATCAGCCCCAGCATTTT | CASGLSGARNQPQHF
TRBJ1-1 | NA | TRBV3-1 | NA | TGTGCCAGCAGGGCAGGGAGCACTGAAGCTCTCTTT | CASRAGSTEALF
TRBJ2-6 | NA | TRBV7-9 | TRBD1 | TGTGCCAGCAGCTCTCAAACAGGGGCTTTTGGGGCCAACGTCCTGACTTTC | CASSSQTGAFGANVLTF
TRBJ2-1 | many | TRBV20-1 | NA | TGCAGTGCTAGTAGTCAGGTCTCCTACAATGAGCAGTTCTTC | CSASSQVSYNEQFF
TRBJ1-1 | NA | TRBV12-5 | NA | TGTGCTAGTGGTTTGCTGCACCCCTCTTTCTTT | CASGLLHPSFF
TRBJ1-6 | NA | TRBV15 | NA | TGTGCCACCACCGATGGGCACTCCTATAATTCACCCCTCCACTTT | CATTDGHSYNSPLHF
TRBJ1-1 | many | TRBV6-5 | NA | TGTGCCAGCAGTTATGGGAACCTGAACACTGAAGCTTTCTTT | CASSYGNLNTEAFF
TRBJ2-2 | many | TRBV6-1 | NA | TGTGCCAGCAGTTTACCGGGAGCAGCTCCCACCGGGGAGCTGTTTTTT | CASSLPGAAPTGELFF
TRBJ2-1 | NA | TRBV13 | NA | TGTGCCAGCAGCTCCGCCGGGCCCGTCTACAATGAGCAGTTCTTC | CASSSAGPVYNEQFF
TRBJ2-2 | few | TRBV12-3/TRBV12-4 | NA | TGTGCCAGCAGCTCCCCCGGGGAGCTGTTTTTT | CASSSPGELFF
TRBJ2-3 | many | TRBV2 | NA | TGTGCCAGCAGGGAAACTACCACAGATACGCAGTATTTT | CASRETTTDTQYF
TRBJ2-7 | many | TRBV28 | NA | TGTGCCAGCAGTTCACCCAGGGAGGGGGCGTCAGACGAGCAGTACTTC | CASSSPREGASDEQYF
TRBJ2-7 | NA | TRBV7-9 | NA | TGTGCCAGCAGCTTAGGGGGTCAAAGGGAGTACTTC | CASSLGGQREYF
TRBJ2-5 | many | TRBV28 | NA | TGTGCCAGCGGACTGACAGGCCAAGAGACCCAGTACTTC | CASGLTGQETQYF
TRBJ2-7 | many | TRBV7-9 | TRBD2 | TGTGCCAGCAGCTCCACCCGACTAGCGCCGTACGAGCAGTACTTC | CASSSTRLAPYEQYF
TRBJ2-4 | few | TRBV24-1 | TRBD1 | TGTGCCACCAGTGATTTGCTTTTCGAGGGGGACAGGGGGAAAAACATTCAGTACTTC | CATSDLLFEGDRGKNIQYF
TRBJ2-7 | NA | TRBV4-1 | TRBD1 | TGCGCCAGCAGTCGGGGACAGGGCGACGAGCGGTACTTC | CASSRGQGDERYF
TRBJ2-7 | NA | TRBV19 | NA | TGTGCCAGTAGCTGGATACTTCTTCCCGAATACGAGCAGTACTTC | CASSWILLPEYEQYF
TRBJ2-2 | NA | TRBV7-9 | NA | TGTGCCAGCAGCTTACCTGGACGGGGGCCCGGGGAGCTGTTTTTT | CASSLPGRGPGELFF